The present T cell receptor beta chain was sequenced within a study of CD8 T cells in ankylosing spondylitis. The sample holds a few counts of this clonotype. The antigen is undetermined. Study-wide results and caveats: Characteristic, it appeared, of ankylosing spondylitis blood was a TCR beta motif of fewer than 10 highly homologous variants.

Trimming took off 2 bases at V and 1 base at J, with 9 bases between the two ends. This CDR3 has 15 amino acids. TCRdb itself ran the 5' RACE reads through MiXCR, one entry per CDR3 protein. The data hold around 490,000 distinct CDR3 sequences, with under 5.5% observed a single time. The source material was blood, either unsorted or a sorted T cell fraction (not recorded which). The clonotype originates from a male donor with ankylosing spondylitis. V and J are TRBV12-3 or TRBV12-4 and TRBJ2-4; D may be TRBD1 (6 bases). In DNA form, the CDR3 reads TGTGCCAGCAGTTTACGACAGGCCGCCAAAAACATTCAGTACTTC. It yields the protein CASSLRQAAKNIQYF.